A single sample gave rise to the 9 T cell receptor beta chains below, sequenced in a study of blood T cell repertoires in COVID-19. Clones were read by immunoSEQ multiplex PCR, and TCRdb kept only the in-frame ones, dropping some. The data contain about 150,000 clones, 60% to 85% of them singletons. Sequenced material: peripheral blood. These receptors all stem from a man aged 50 or older with active or convalescent COVID-19.

V and J are TRBV7-9 and TRBJ1-5; 8 nucleotides match TRBD1. Germline values: CDR1 SEHNR, CDR2 FQNEAQ (reference sequence). This CDR3 contains 14 residues. V dropped 5 bases and J dropped 3; count of bases not matched to a gene: 3. The CDR3 spells CASSGQGANQPQHF. The CDR3 nucleotides are TGTGCCAGCAGCGGCCAGGGGGCCAATCAGCCCCAGCATTTT. Complete variable domain (other parts from reference TRBV7-9 and TRBJ1-5): DTGVSQNPRHKITKRGQNVTFRCDPISEHNRLYWYRQTLGQGPEFLTYFQNEAQLEKSRLLSDRFSAERPKGSFSTLEIQRTEQGDSAMYLCASSGQGANQPQHFGDGTRLSIL.

This chain joins TRBV28 and TRBJ2-3, with D perhaps TRBD1 (6 bases). V lost 7 bases and J 2 bases, leaving 13 bases between the germline ends. The germline gives CDR1 MDHEN, CDR2 SYDVKM. The CDR3 is 14 amino acids. The CDR3 sequence: CASILDRTTDTQYF. In DNA form, the CDR3 reads TGTGCCAGCATACTCGACAGGACCACAGATACGCAGTATTTT.

This clone is a singleton in its sample. The chain's CDR3 is CASYVQGQEQYF. The CDR3 region has the DNA TGTGCCAGTTACGTCCAGGGGCAAGAGCAGTACTTC. The chain carries TRBV28 and TRBJ2-7; D is perhaps TRBD1 (6 bases). CDR3 size: 12 residues. Trimming pared 9 bases from V and 7 bases from J, leaving 16 bases between. Germline lookup yields CDR1 MDHEN and CDR2 SYDVKM. Using reference TRBV28 and TRBJ2-7 for the parts outside the CDR3, the full variable domain is DVKVTQSSRYLVKRTGEKVFLECVQDMDHENMFWYRQDPGLGLRLIYFSYDVKMKEKGDIPEGYSVSREKKERFSLILESASTNQTSMYLCASYVQGQEQYFGPGTRLTVT.

This clone was recorded a few times. CDR3 residues: CATSRTTFGSYNSPLHF. The CDR3 DNA follows: TGTGCCACCAGCAGGACTACCTTTGGCTCCTATAATTCACCCCTCCACTTT. The chain has TRBV15 and TRBJ1-6; D not resolved. Trimming cost V 3 bases and J 0 bases, with 12 bases left between them. Germline CDR1 is LNHNV and CDR2 is YYDKDF (reference sequence). The CDR3 is 17 residues long.

This chain uses TRBV24-1 with TRBJ2-7; 12 bases agree with TRBD2. With 4 bases clipped from V and 4 bases from J, the junction kept 4 bases outside the gene matches. CDR3 length: 15 amino acids. The germline gives CDR1 KGHDR, CDR2 SFDVKD. In DNA form, the CDR3 reads TGTGCCACCAGTGACCCTAGCGGGAGGGAGTACGAGCAGTACTTC. Encoded protein: CATSDPSGREYEQYF.

The chain has TRBV7-3 and TRBJ2-2, with TRBD2 identical over 11 bases. Germline values: CDR1 SGHTA, CDR2 FQGTGA. Trimming at V came to 5 bases and at J to 5 bases, leaving 7 bases not matched to a gene. The CDR3 runs to 16 residues. CDR3 loop: CASSLTSGSGTGELFF. DNA of the CDR3: TGTGCCAGCAGCCTCACTAGCGGGAGTGGTACCGGGGAGCTGTTTTTT. The full variable domain, its missing parts supplied by reference TRBV7-3 and TRBJ2-2, is GAGVSQTPSNKVTEKGKYVELRCDPISGHTALYWYRQSLGQGPEFLIYFQGTGAADDSGLPNDRFFAVRPEGSVSTLKIQRTERGDSAVYLCASSLTSGSGTGELFFGEGSRLTVL.

This clone turned up a few times. The rearrangement uses TRBV5-8 and TRBJ1-2; 7 nucleotides line up with TRBD1. CDR3 length: 16 amino acids. Germline CDR1 SGHTS, CDR2 YDEGEE. V lost 4 bases, J lost 7 bases, and 16 bases stayed unmatched. As DNA, the CDR3 is TGTGCCAGCAGCCCCTCGACAGGGATGAGGAGGGGTGGCTACACCTTC. This gives the protein CASSPSTGMRRGGYTF. Full variable domain (rest looked up from reference TRBV5-8 and TRBJ1-2): EAGVTQSPTHLIKTRGQQATLRCSPISGHTSVYWYQQALGLGLQFLLWYDEGEERNRGNFPPRFSGRQFPNYSSELNVNALELEDSALYLCASSPSTGMRRGGYTFGSGTRLTVV.

The gene calls are TRBV11-3 and TRBJ2-1, with TRBD2 matching over 9 bases. This CDR3 spans 14 amino acids. V trimming: 1 base; J trimming: 7 bases; junction bases outside the gene matches: 2. Germline V gene lookup returns CDR1 SGHNT and CDR2 YENEEA. The CDR3 coding sequence is TGTGCCAGCAGCTTAGGACTAGCGGTTAATGAGCAGTTCTTC. Protein: CASSLGLAVNEQFF.

This chain joins TRBV10-3 and TRBJ1-2; 7 positions match TRBD1. This CDR3 region has 14 residues. V lost 3 bases to trimming and J lost 2 bases; unmatched junction nucleotides: 3. The germline V gene encodes CDR1 ENHRY and CDR2 SYGVKD. The DNA for the CDR3 is TGTGCCATCAGTGAAGGACAGGCGAACTATGGCTACACCTTC. Translating it yields CAISEGQANYGYTF.